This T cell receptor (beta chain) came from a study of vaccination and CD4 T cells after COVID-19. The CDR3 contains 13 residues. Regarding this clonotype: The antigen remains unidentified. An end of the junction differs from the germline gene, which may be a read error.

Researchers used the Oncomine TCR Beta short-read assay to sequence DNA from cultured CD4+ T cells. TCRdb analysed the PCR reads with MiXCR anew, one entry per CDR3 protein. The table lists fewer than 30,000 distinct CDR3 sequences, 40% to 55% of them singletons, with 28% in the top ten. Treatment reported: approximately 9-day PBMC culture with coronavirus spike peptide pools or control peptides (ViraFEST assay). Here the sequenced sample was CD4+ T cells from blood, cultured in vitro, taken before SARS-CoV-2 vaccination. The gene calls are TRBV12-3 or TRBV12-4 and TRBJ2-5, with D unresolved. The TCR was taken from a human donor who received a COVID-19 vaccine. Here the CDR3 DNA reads TGTGCCGGCAGTCGAGGTCGCATCGAGACCCAGTACTTC. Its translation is CAGSRGRIETQYF.